This T cell receptor beta chain originates from a study of control samples from healthy donors and cancer patients. The germline V gene encodes CDR1 SGHNT and CDR2 YYREEE (reference sequence). With 3 bases removed from V and 9 bases from J, the gap between germline ends came to 13 bases. The CDR3 is 14 amino acids. This table comes from immunoSEQ multiplex PCR, and its TCRdb copy is limited to in-frame clones, with some not included. The table has 200,000 or so clones, just under 95% seen once; the top ten hold 1.5%. The chain carries TRBV5-4 and TRBJ1-6; D gene unclear. Material for sequencing was blood. This TCR was sampled from a man in his fifties or sixties in good health. In DNA form, the CDR3 reads TGTGCCAGCAGCTATGGAGGAGCGGGTTCACCCCTCCACTTT. Amino acids: CASSYGGAGSPLHF.